The 32 T cell receptor beta chains presented below share a single source sample, sequenced in a study of shared clonotypes between healthy human individuals. CD45RO-negative, CCR7-positively selected cells formed the naive CD8 fraction, excluding terminally differentiated effector memory CD45RA+ cells. The table came from immunoSEQ multiplex PCR; TCRdb's copy has only in-frame clones and leaves some out. Counted here are about 2 million clones, roughly 95% occurring once; the ten biggest clones make up 0.95% to 1.5%. The source material was naive CD8+ T cells sorted from blood. Source of these receptors: a man aged 18-30 years in good health.

This chain uses TRBV10-1 with TRBJ2-7, with TRBD2 matching over 11 bases. The CDR3 is 14 residues long. Germline V lookup: CDR1 WNHNN, CDR2 SYGVQD (reference sequence). V gave up 0 bases and J gave up 7 bases; unmatched junction bases: 2. The DNA of the CDR3 is TGCGCCAGCAGTGAGTCTTTAGCGGGAGGGGAGCAGTACTTC. It specifies CASSESLAGGEQYF.

The rearrangement joins TRBV19 to TRBJ2-7; possibly TRBD1 for D (6 bases). The CDR3 extends over 14 amino acids. Trimming cost V 5 bases and J 0 bases, with 11 bases left between them. CDR1 is LNHDA and CDR2 is SQIVND in the germline V gene (reference sequence). CDR3 coding DNA: TGTGCCAGTAGTCTTACAGGGTTCTCCTACGAGCAGTACTTC. Translated: CASSLTGFSYEQYF. The full variable domain, in which reference TRBV19 and TRBJ2-7 provide the parts outside the CDR3, is DGGITQSPKYLFRKEGQNVTLSCEQNLNHDAMYWYRQDPGQGLRLIYYSQIVNDFQKGDIAEGYSVSREKKESFPLTVTSAQKNPTAFYLCASSLTGFSYEQYFGPGTRLTVT.

This clone has a single count. J is TRBJ1-2 and V is TRBV27; 7 nucleotides line up with TRBD1. From germline, CDR1 is MNHEY and CDR2 SMNVEV (reference sequence). The trim removed 7 bases at V and 4 bases at J, leaving 9 bases unmatched. The CDR3 contains 14 residues. The CDR3 reads CASTSYRGGYGYTF. The CDR3 nucleotides read TGTGCCAGCACCTCCTACAGGGGCGGCTATGGCTACACCTTC.

This clone occurred once. This chain connects TRBV21-1 to TRBJ1-2. TRBV21-1 is given as a pseudogene. The CDR3 length is 13 residues. CDR3 residues: CASSAASPLGYTF. For the CDR3, the DNA is TGTGCCAGCTCGGCCGCGTCCCCCCTGGGCTACACCTTC.

Note on this clone: Within the sample, other DNA sequences also encode this same CDR3. The chain combines TRBV2 with TRBJ2-6, with no clear D. The CDR3 length is 15 residues. CDR1 SNHLY and CDR2 FYNNEI come from the germline V gene. Deletions cut 2 bases from V and 0 bases from J, with 5 bases between. The CDR3 sequence is CASSELSSGANVLTF. Here the CDR3 DNA reads TGTGCCAGCAGTGAACTGAGCTCTGGGGCCAACGTCCTGACTTTC.

The rearrangement uses TRBV10-3 and TRBJ2-1; 8 bases line up with TRBD2. The trim removed 0 bases at V and 0 bases at J, leaving 4 bases unmatched. The CDR3 sequence is 17 residues long. Germline V gene sequence: CDR1 ENHRY, CDR2 SYGVKD. CDR3 loop: CAISESDSGTSYNEQFF. CDR3 in DNA: TGTGCCATCAGTGAGTCGGATAGCGGGACCTCCTACAATGAGCAGTTCTTC.

CDR3 loop: CASSEDARSTEAFF. CDR3 in DNA: TGTGCCAGCAGTGAAGACGCTAGAAGCACTGAAGCTTTCTTT. This chain joins TRBV2 and TRBJ1-1; D unclear. This CDR3 is built from 14 residues. V gave up 1 base and J gave up 4 bases, with 10 bases separating them. Germline V lookup: CDR1 SNHLY, CDR2 FYNNEI.

The chain is built from TRBV4-3 and TRBJ2-7; D tentatively fits TRBD1 or TRBD2 (5 bases each). The CDR3 runs 15 residues. The germline gives CDR1 LGHNA, CDR2 YSLEER. The V gene lost 0 bases and the J gene lost 3 bases, with 12 bases spanning the gap. The CDR3: CASSQDLGVYYEQYF. CDR3 bases: TGCGCCAGCAGCCAAGATCTGGGGGTTTACTACGAGCAGTACTTC.

This chain links TRBV27 with TRBJ2-5; 10 bases agree with TRBD2. CDR3 size: 14 residues. Germline loops: CDR1 MNHEY, CDR2 SMNVEV (reference sequence). The V segment lost 6 bases and the J segment 4 bases; nucleotides outside the gene matches: 5. CDR3 sequence reads: CASRELAGPETQYF. The CDR3 coding sequence is TGTGCCAGCAGAGAACTAGCGGGGCCAGAGACCCAGTACTTC.

The chain uses TRBV27 and TRBJ1-5; D may be TRBD1 (6 bases). Trimming took 0 bases from V and 3 from J, leaving 12 bases between them. The CDR3 is made up of 16 amino acids. Germline V gives CDR1 MNHEY, CDR2 SMNVEV (reference sequence). Here the CDR3 reads CASSLSRGEFNQPQHF. The CDR3 DNA reads as TGTGCCAGCAGTTTATCGAGGGGGGAGTTCAATCAGCCCCAGCATTTT.

The chain joins TRBV6-5 to TRBJ2-7; possible D gene TRBD1, 6 bases. The CDR3 is 14 residues long. Trimming removed 6 bases at V and 6 bases at J, with 18 bases between. The germline V gene has CDR1 MNHEY and CDR2 SVGAGI. CDR3 protein: CASRLQGLGSEQYF. DNA of the CDR3: TGTGCCAGCAGACTACAGGGTCTGGGGAGCGAGCAGTACTTC.

The gene calls are TRBV19 and TRBJ2-7, with D possibly matching TRBD2 (6 bases). Germline assignment: CDR1 LNHDA and CDR2 SQIVND (reference sequence). V lost 4 bases, J lost 6 bases, and 13 bases lay in between. The CDR3 spans 13 residues. CDR3 sequence reads: CASSTGGPVEQYF. Written as DNA, the CDR3 is TGTGCCAGTAGTACCGGAGGGCCAGTCGAGCAGTACTTC.

The chain combines TRBV30 with TRBJ2-3; D is perhaps TRBD1 (5 bases). CDR1 and CDR2 from the germline V gene are GTSNPN and SVGIG (reference sequence). The CDR3 length is 15 residues. Trimming left V 0 bases short and J 2 bases short, with 12 bases between. CDR3 nucleotide sequence: TGTGCCTGGAGTGTAGGGGTCGGCTACACAGATACGCAGTATTTT. Its protein is CAWSVGVGYTDTQYF.

The CDR3 reads CASSLEPVDTQYF. DNA of the CDR3: TGTGCCAGCAGCTTGGAGCCGGTTGATACGCAGTATTTT. The chain uses TRBV5-4 and TRBJ2-3; D gene uncertain. CDR3 length: 13 amino acids. V was pared by 0 bases and J by 6 bases, with 8 bases between. CDR1 SGHNT and CDR2 YYREEE come from the germline V gene (reference sequence). The variable domain in full, with the rest retrieved from reference TRBV5-4 and TRBJ2-3, is ETGVTQSPTHLIKTRGQQVTLRCSSQSGHNTVSWYQQALGQGPQFIFQYYREEENGRGNFPPRFSGLQFPNYSSELNVNALELDDSALYLCASSLEPVDTQYFGPGTRLTVL.

The rearrangement links TRBV6-1 to TRBJ2-5; 11 bases match TRBD1. J gave up 5 bases and V 10 bases, and 3 bases lay outside the gene matches. Germline CDR1 MNHNS, CDR2 SASEGT. This CDR3 is built from 12 residues. The CDR3: CATRDRGETQYF. CDR3 DNA: TGTGCCACCCGGGACAGGGGGGAGACCCAGTACTTC.

The chain recombines TRBV9 with TRBJ2-5; perhaps TRBD2 as D (5 bases). V lost 1 base to trimming and J lost 5 bases, with 15 bases between them. CDR3 size: 15 residues. Germline V gene sequence: CDR1 SGDLS, CDR2 YYNGEE. CDR3 in amino acids: CASSVMDSHLETQYF. DNA of the CDR3: TGTGCCAGCAGCGTAATGGACTCCCACCTGGAGACCCAGTACTTC.

Remarks on this clone: Sequence at one end of the junction differs from germline and may be a read error. The V gene is TRBV7-3, the J gene TRBJ2-1; no clear D gene. The CDR3 has 14 residues. The germline V gene has CDR1 SGHTA and CDR2 FQGTGA. The CDR3 is CASSSHSSSNEQFF. The CDR3 DNA is TGTGCCAGCAGCTCCCACTCCTCCTCCAATGAGCAGTTCTTC.

This chain connects TRBV7-9 to TRBJ2-7; D gene ambiguous. The germline V and J ends were trimmed by 5 bases and 3 bases, with 8 bases remaining between them. Germline loops: CDR1 SEHNR, CDR2 FQNEAQ (reference sequence). This CDR3 is 12 amino acids long. The CDR3: CASSANGYEQYF. The CDR3 bases are TGTGCCAGCAGCGCCAACGGCTACGAGCAGTACTTC.

In the case of this clone: Since a much larger clone is just one base distant, this may be a read error. Other DNA sequences in this sample translate to the same CDR3. V usage is TRBV7-6 and J usage is TRBJ2-2; D call uncertain. V was shortened by 2 bases and J by 6 bases, with 1 base between the two germline ends. The CDR3 runs 11 residues. CDR1 and CDR2 from the germline V gene are SGHVS and FNYEAQ. The CDR3 coding sequence is TGTGCCAGCAGCTTATCCGGGGAGCTGTTTTTT. Translating it yields CASSLSGELFF.

This clone came up once. V usage is TRBV11-1 and J usage is TRBJ2-7, with D unclear. The ends were cut back, 3 bases at V and 0 bases at J, with 6 bases in the middle. The CDR3 is made up of 13 amino acids. Germline V CDR1 and CDR2: SGHAT, FQDESV (reference sequence). CDR3 amino acids: CASSFTSSYEQYF. In DNA, the CDR3 is TGTGCCAGCAGCTTCACGAGCTCCTACGAGCAGTACTTC.

Notes on this clone: A junction end diverges from the germline sequence, so it may reflect a read error. J is TRBJ2-7 and V is TRBV7-7; a possible D gene is TRBD2 (6 bases). The CDR3 covers 14 residues. CDR1 is SSHAT, CDR2 FNYEAQ, per germline (reference sequence). CDR3 sequence reads: CASSSGGPLDEQYF. In DNA, the CDR3 is TGTGCTAGCAGCTCTGGAGGGCCTCTCGACGAGCAGTACTTC.

The chain carries TRBV2 and TRBJ2-5, with 10 bases lining up with TRBD1. From germline, CDR1 is SNHLY and CDR2 FYNNEI. This CDR3 contains 15 residues. V lost 6 bases to trimming and J lost 5 bases; unmatched junction nucleotides: 9. CDR3 loop: CASSKPGQGDETQYF. For the CDR3, the DNA is TGTGCCAGCAGCAAACCAGGACAGGGGGATGAGACCCAGTACTTC.

The rearrangement joins TRBV4-3 to TRBJ1-2, with D unresolved. The V gene's germline CDR1 is LGHNA and CDR2 YSLEER. The V and J ends lost 0 bases and 1 base respectively, with 27 bases between them. CDR3 size: 21 residues. The CDR3 is CASSQEIGGIFAAASNYGYTF. CDR3 bases: TGCGCCAGCAGCCAAGAGATAGGAGGCATCTTCGCCGCCGCAAGTAACTATGGCTACACCTTC.

As for this clone: The sample carries other DNA sequences with the same CDR3. The chain links TRBV5-6 to TRBJ2-5, with D unresolved. Germline CDR1 is SGHDT and CDR2 is YYEEEE. This CDR3 is built from 13 residues. V was pared by 0 bases and J by 1 base, with 4 bases between. Here the CDR3 DNA reads TGTGCCAGCAGCTTGGACCCCCAAGAGACCCAGTACTTC. This codes for CASSLDPQETQYF. The full variable domain, in which reference TRBV5-6 and TRBJ2-5 provide the parts outside the CDR3, is DAGVTQSPTHLIKTRGQQVTLRCSPKSGHDTVSWYQQALGQGPQFIFQYYEEEERQRGNFPDRFSGHQFPNYSSELNVNALLLGDSALYLCASSLDPQETQYFGPGTRLLVL.

The V gene is TRBV29-1, the J gene TRBJ1-1; D is unclear. The CDR3 contains 10 residues. Trimming left V 4 bases short and J 6 bases short, with 6 bases between. Germline CDR1 SQVTM, CDR2 ANQGSEA. The chain's CDR3 is CSVVAAEAFF. DNA of the CDR3: TGCAGCGTTGTGGCAGCTGAAGCTTTCTTT.

The V call is TRBV10-1, the J call TRBJ2-2; a possible D gene is TRBD2 (5 bases). Looked up from germline, CDR1 is WNHNN and CDR2 is SYGVQD (reference sequence). The CDR3 has 12 amino acids. Trimming left V 2 bases short and J 7 bases short, with 5 bases between. CDR3 amino acids: CASSEEGGELFF. The CDR3 nucleotides read TGCGCCAGCAGTGAGGAGGGCGGGGAGCTGTTTTTT.

The J gene is TRBJ2-7, the V gene TRBV5-8; D is undetermined. V lost 1 base, J lost 4 bases, and 6 bases lay in between. The CDR3 is 12 amino acids. Germline CDR1 SGHTS, CDR2 YDEGEE. This CDR3 is CASSLKVYEQYF. The CDR3 DNA reads TGTGCCAGCAGCTTGAAGGTTTACGAGCAGTACTTC.

This rearrangement joins TRBV5-1 to TRBJ2-7; D gene unclear. The V gene lost 3 bases and the J gene lost 0 bases, with 10 bases spanning the gap. The CDR3 runs 14 residues. The germline V gene has CDR1 SGHRS and CDR2 YFSETQ. The CDR3 DNA follows: TGCGCCAGCAGCTCTAACCCCGGCTCCTACGAGCAGTACTTC. It encodes CASSSNPGSYEQYF.

The chain links TRBV6-1 to TRBJ1-2; D gene uncertain. This CDR3 is 15 amino acids long. Germline V gene data show CDR1 as MNHNS and CDR2 as SASEGT. V gave up 1 base and J gave up 0 bases, with 9 bases separating them. The CDR3 region has the DNA TGTGCCAGCAGTGAAGGGTTGGCTACTAACTATGGCTACACCTTC. Translated: CASSEGLATNYGYTF.

The rearrangement joins TRBV10-3 to TRBJ2-1; no definite D call. The CDR3 is 15 amino acids. Trimming stripped 0 bases from V and 4 bases from J, with 10 bases between. Germline loops: CDR1 ENHRY, CDR2 SYGVKD. The CDR3: CAISESNFRYNEQFF. In nucleotides, the CDR3 is TGTGCCATCAGTGAGTCGAATTTTAGGTACAATGAGCAGTTCTTC.

V gene TRBV29-1 combines with J gene TRBJ1-2, with a possible D match to TRBD1 (5 bases). Germline CDR1 and CDR2: SQVTM and ANQGSEA. CDR3 length equals 15 residues. V was pared by 1 base and J by 5 bases, with 17 bases between. CDR3 sequence reads: CSVEGLGATVYGYTF. As DNA, the CDR3 is TGCAGCGTTGAAGGTTTAGGGGCTACCGTATATGGCTACACCTTC.

The chain employs TRBV14 and TRBJ1-2; D is undetermined. Trimming pared 3 bases from V and 8 bases from J, leaving 10 bases between. The germline V gene has CDR1 SGHDN and CDR2 FVKESK. CDR3 length: 12 residues. The chain's CDR3 is CASSHPPGGYTF. In DNA, the CDR3 is TGTGCCAGCAGCCATCCCCCGGGCGGCTACACCTTC. Full variable domain (remainder filled in from reference TRBV14 and TRBJ1-2): EAGVTQFPSHSVIEKGQTVTLRCDPISGHDNLYWYRRVMGKEIKFLLHFVKESKQDESGMPNNRFLAERTGGTYSTLKVQPAELEDSGVYFCASSHPPGGYTFGSGTRLTVV.